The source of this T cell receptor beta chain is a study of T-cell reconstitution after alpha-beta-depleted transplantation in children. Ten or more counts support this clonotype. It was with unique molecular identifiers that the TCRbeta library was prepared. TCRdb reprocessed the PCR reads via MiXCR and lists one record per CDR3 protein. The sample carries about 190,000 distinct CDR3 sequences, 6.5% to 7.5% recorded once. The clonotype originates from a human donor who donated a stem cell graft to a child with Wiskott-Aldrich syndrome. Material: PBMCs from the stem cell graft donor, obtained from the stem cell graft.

CDR3 residues: CSADHRMTGVGDTEAFF. CDR3 in DNA: TGCAGTGCCGACCATAGAATGACAGGTGTGGGGGACACTGAAGCTTTCTTT. The rearrangement joins TRBV20-1 to TRBJ1-1, with D maybe TRBD1 (6 bases). This CDR3 comprises 17 residues. Germline CDR1 is DFQATT and CDR2 is SNEGSKA (reference sequence). Trimming removed 6 bases from V and 3 bases from J, with 26 bases in between.